This entry features one T cell receptor beta chain sequence. Original processing notes: Counts of nucleated cells, estimated from reference gene primer amplification, were obtained. Repertoires were generated with immunoSEQ multiplex PCR, while TCRdb's copy carries only in-frame clones and drops some. V and J calls and clone size come straight from that table; D and trimming were deduced from the DNA. The table includes tens of thousands of clones, around 85% detected once. The CDR3 covers 13 residues. Germline V gene lookup returns CDR1 MDHEN and CDR2 SYDVKM. V was clipped by 5 bases and J by 4 bases; unmatched bases: 4. Recruited during active infection, patients (from Seattle) were subsequently followed longitudinally. The data derive from a study of blood T cell repertoires in COVID-19. Study in general: Samples came from the United States, Italy and Spain, spanning acute and convalescent COVID-19. From T cells, B-cell-depleted T cells, or PBMCs came the material, which was cDNA or gDNA.

The sample consisted of peripheral blood. This TCR came from a woman aged 55-70 years with COVID-19, enrolled during active disease. The V gene is TRBV28, the J gene TRBJ1-2; 7 nucleotides match TRBD1. The CDR3 coding sequence is TGTGCCAGCAGTGCAACAGGGGTCTATGGCTACACCTTC. Translating gives CASSATGVYGYTF.